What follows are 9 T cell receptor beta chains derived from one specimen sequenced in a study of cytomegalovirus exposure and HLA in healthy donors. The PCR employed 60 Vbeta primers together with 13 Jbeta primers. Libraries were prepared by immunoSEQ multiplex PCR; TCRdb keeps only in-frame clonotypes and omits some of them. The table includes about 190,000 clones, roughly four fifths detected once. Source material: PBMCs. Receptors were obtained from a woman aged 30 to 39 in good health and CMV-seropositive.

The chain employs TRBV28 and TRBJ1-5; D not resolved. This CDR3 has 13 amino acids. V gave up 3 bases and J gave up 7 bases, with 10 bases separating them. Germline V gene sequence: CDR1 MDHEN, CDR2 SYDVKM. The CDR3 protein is CASSFMGRQPQHF. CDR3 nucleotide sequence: TGTGCCAGCAGTTTCATGGGGAGGCAGCCCCAGCATTTT.

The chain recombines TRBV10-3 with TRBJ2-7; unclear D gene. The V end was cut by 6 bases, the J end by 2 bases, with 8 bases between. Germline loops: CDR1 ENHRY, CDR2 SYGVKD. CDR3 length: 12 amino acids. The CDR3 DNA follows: TGTGCCATCAGCTACCAAACCTACGAGCAGTACTTC. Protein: CAISYQTYEQYF.

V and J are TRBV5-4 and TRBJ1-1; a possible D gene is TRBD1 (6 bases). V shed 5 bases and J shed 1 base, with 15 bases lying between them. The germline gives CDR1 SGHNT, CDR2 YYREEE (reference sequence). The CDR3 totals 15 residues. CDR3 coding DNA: TGTGCCAGCAGTATTCTCGGGACAAAGAACACTGAAGCTTTCTTT. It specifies CASSILGTKNTEAFF. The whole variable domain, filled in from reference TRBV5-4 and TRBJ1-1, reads ETGVTQSPTHLIKTRGQQVTLRCSSQSGHNTVSWYQQALGQGPQFIFQYYREEENGRGNFPPRFSGLQFPNYSSELNVNALELDDSALYLCASSILGTKNTEAFFGQGTRLTVV.

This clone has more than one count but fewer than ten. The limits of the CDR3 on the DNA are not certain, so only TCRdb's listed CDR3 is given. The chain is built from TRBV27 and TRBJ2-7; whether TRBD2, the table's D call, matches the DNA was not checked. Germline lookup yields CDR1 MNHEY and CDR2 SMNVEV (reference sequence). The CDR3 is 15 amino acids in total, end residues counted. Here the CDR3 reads CASSSSASGERRQYF.

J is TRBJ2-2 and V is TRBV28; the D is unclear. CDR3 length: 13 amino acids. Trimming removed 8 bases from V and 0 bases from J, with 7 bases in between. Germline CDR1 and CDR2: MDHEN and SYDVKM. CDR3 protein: CASRTTNTGELFF. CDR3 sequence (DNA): TGTGCCAGCCGTACTACGAACACCGGGGAGCTGTTTTTT.

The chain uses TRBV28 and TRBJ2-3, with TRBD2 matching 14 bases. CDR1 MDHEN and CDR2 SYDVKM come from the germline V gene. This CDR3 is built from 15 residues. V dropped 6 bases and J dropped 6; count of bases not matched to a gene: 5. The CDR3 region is CASRGTSGRFDTQYF. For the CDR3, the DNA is TGTGCCAGCAGGGGGACTAGCGGGAGATTCGATACGCAGTATTTT. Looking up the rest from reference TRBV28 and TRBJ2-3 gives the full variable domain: DVKVTQSSRYLVKRTGEKVFLECVQDMDHENMFWYRQDPGLGLRLIYFSYDVKMKEKGDIPEGYSVSREKKERFSLILESASTNQTSMYLCASRGTSGRFDTQYFGPGTRLTVL.

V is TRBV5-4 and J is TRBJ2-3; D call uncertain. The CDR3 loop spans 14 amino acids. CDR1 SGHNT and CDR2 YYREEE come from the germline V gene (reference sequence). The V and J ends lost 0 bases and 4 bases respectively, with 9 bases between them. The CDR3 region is CASSLAGVADTQYF. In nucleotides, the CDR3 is TGTGCCAGCAGCTTGGCCGGAGTGGCAGATACGCAGTATTTT. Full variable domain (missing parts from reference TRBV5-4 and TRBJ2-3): ETGVTQSPTHLIKTRGQQVTLRCSSQSGHNTVSWYQQALGQGPQFIFQYYREEENGRGNFPPRFSGLQFPNYSSELNVNALELDDSALYLCASSLAGVADTQYFGPGTRLTVL.

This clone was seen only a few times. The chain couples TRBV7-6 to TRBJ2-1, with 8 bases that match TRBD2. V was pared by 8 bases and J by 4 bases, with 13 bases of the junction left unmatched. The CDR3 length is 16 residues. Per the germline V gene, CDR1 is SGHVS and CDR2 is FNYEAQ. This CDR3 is CASALDPGLAYNEQFF. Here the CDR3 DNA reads TGTGCCAGCGCCTTAGACCCCGGACTAGCTTACAATGAGCAGTTCTTC. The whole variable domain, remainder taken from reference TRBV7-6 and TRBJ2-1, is GAGVSQSPRYKVTKRGQDVALRCDPISGHVSLYWYRQALGQGPEFLTYFNYEAQQDKSGLPNDRFSAERPEGSISTLTIQRTEQRDSAMYRCASALDPGLAYNEQFFGPGTRLTVL.

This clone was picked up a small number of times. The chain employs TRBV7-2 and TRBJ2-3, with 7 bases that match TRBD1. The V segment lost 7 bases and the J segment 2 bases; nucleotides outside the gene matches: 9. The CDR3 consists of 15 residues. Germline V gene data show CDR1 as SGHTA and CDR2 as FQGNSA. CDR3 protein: CASTWDSGNTDTQYF. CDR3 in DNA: TGTGCCAGCACCTGGGACAGTGGGAACACAGATACGCAGTATTTT.